The following is a T cell receptor (beta chain) sequence with its context. The source of the sample is a study of human T cells and chemical hapten exposure. Across the study: Small pooled library volume differences chiefly drove per-sample TCR yield variation.

The CDR3 runs 15 residues. Looked up from germline, CDR1 is ENHRY and CDR2 is SYGVKD. V dropped 7 bases and J dropped 4 bases, with 17 bases sitting between them. It was the library that attached unique molecular identifiers to individual cDNA molecules. TCRdb redid the calling of the RACE reads with MiXCR, one entry per CDR3 protein. The sample yields around 100,000 distinct CDR3 sequences, approximately 9.9% seen once. Time point here: patch test 1, 2 weeks after DPC sensitization. Described treatment: therapeutic diphenylcyclopropenone sensitization with weekly scalp DPC. The sequence was obtained from a middle-aged woman with alopecia areata. Some clones in this sample may be carry-over from other donors' samples. The material was whole blood, obtained in connection with sensitization to the hapten diphenylcyclopropenone (DPC). The chain has TRBV10-3 and TRBJ1-5; D is possibly TRBD1 (5 bases). The CDR3 loop is CAIILNRDENQPQHF. In DNA form, the CDR3 reads TGTGCCATCATACTTAACCGGGACGAAAATCAGCCCCAGCATTTT.